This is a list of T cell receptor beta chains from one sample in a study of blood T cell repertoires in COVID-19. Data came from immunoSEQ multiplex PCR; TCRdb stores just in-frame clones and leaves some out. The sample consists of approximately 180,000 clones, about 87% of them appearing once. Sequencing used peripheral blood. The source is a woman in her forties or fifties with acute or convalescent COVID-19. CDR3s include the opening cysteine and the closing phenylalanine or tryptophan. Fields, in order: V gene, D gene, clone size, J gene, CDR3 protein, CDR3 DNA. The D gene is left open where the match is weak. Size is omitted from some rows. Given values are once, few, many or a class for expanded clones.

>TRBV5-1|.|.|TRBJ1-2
CASSLSANYGYTF
TGCGCCAGCAGCTTGTCAGCTAACTATGGCTACACCTTC
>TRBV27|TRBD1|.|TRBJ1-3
CASSRDRGSGNTIYF
TGTGCCAGCAGCCGGGACAGGGGTTCTGGAAACACCATATATTTT
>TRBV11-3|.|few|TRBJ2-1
CASRGVGARSYNEQFF
TGTGCCAGCAGGGGAGTGGGGGCGAGGTCCTACAATGAGCAGTTCTTC
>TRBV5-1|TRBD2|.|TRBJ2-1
CASSILTSGAYNEQFF
TGCGCCAGCAGCATCCTGACTAGCGGGGCTTACAATGAGCAGTTCTTC
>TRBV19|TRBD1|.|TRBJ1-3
CARDRGSGNTIYF
TGTGCCAGGGACAGGGGATCTGGAAACACCATATATTTT
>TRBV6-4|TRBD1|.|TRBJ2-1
CASSDSGTGQGEQFF
TGTGCCAGCAGTGACTCGGGGACAGGGCAGGGTGAGCAGTTCTTC
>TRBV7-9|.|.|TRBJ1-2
CASSSIHREGGYGYTF
TGTGCCAGCAGCTCCATCCACAGGGAAGGGGGCTATGGCTACACCTTC
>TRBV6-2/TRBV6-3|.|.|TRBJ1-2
CASSYRLEAGYTF
TGTGCCAGCAGTTACCGTTTGGAGGCGGGTTACACCTTC
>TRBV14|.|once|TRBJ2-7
CASSQSPAGPYEQYF
TGTGCCAGCAGCCAAAGTCCGGCGGGACCCTACGAGCAGTACTTC
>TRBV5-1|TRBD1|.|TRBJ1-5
CASSLEGAGSQPQHF
TGCGCCAGCAGCTTGGAGGGGGCGGGTAGTCAGCCCCAGCATTTT
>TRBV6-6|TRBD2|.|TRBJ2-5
CASSSPLAGKETQYF
TGTGCCAGCAGTTCCCCACTAGCGGGAAAAGAGACCCAGTACTTC
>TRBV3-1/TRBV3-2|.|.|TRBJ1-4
CASSQEGAGRATNEKLFF
TGTGCCAGCAGCCAAGAGGGGGCGGGCAGGGCAACTAATGAAAAACTGTTTTTT
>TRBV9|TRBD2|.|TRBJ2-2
CASSPSGRGSGELFF
TGTGCCAGCAGCCCTAGCGGGAGAGGCTCCGGGGAGCTGTTTTTT
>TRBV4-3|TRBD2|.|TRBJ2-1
CASSRDLAASMEEQFF
TGCGCCAGCAGCCGAGACCTAGCGGCATCCATGGAAGAGCAGTTCTTC
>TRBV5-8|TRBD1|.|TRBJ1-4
CASLKGARIGEKLFF
TGTGCCAGCCTTAAGGGGGCGCGAATTGGTGAAAAACTGTTTTTT
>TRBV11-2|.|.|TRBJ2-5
CASSSGVRAETQYF
TGTGCCAGCAGCTCAGGGGTGAGGGCAGAGACCCAGTACTTC
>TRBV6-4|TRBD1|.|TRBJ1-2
CASSDRDRRYTF
TGTGCCAGCAGTGACCGGGACAGACGCTACACCTTC
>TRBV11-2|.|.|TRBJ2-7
CASSLEWGAYEQYF
TGTGCCAGCAGCTTAGAGTGGGGAGCATACGAGCAGTACTTC
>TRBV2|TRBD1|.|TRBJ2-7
CASTHRGVPYEQYF
TGTGCCAGCACCCACAGGGGAGTCCCCTACGAGCAGTACTTC
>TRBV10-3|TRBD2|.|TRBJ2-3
CAIGTSGEHDTQYF
TGTGCCATCGGGACTAGCGGGGAGCACGATACGCAGTATTTT
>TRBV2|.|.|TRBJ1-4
CASSDGGKYEKLFF
TGTGCCAGCAGTGATGGCGGGAAGTATGAAAAACTGTTTTTT
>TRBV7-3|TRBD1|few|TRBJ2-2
CASSLGSGGTGELFF
TGTGCCAGCAGCTTAGGGTCAGGGGGCACCGGGGAGCTGTTTTTT
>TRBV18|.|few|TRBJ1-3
CASSPIGGVDSGNTIYF
TGTGCCAGCTCACCAATAGGAGGGGTGGACTCTGGAAACACCATATATTTT
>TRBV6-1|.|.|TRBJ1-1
CASSEVVGQGMNTEAFF
TGTGCCAGCAGTGAAGTTGTGGGGCAGGGCATGAACACTGAAGCTTTCTTT
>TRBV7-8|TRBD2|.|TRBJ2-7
CASSLVGTSGYEQYF
TGTGCCAGCAGCTTGGTTGGGACTAGCGGATACGAGCAGTACTTC
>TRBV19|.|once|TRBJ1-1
CATASIGLVNTEAFF
TGTGCCACCGCGAGCATTGGGCTGGTGAACACTGAAGCTTTCTTT
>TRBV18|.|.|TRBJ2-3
CASSPLPVAGSTDTQYF
TGTGCCAGCTCACCACTCCCGGTGGCGGGAAGCACAGATACGCAGTATTTT
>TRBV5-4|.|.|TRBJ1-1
CASSAGAVGYTEAFF
TGTGCCAGCAGCGCGGGCGCCGTCGGGTACACTGAAGCTTTCTTT
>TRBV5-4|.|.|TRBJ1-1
CASSSNWGGNTEAFF
TGTGCCAGCAGCTCTAACTGGGGGGGGAACACTGAAGCTTTCTTT
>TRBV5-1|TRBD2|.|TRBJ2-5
CASSVGASGQETQYF
TGCGCCAGCAGCGTGGGCGCTAGCGGCCAAGAGACCCAGTACTTC
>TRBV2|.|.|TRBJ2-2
CASSGTPNTGELFF
TGTGCCAGTTCCGGGACTCCAAACACCGGGGAGCTGTTTTTT
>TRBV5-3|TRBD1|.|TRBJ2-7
CARSSRDRGPEQYF
TGTGCCAGAAGCTCTCGGGACAGGGGGCCTGAGCAGTACTTC
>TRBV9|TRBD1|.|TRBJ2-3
CASSRTGGSTDTQYF
TGTGCCAGCAGCCGAACAGGGGGTAGCACAGATACGCAGTATTTT
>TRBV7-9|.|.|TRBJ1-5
CASSFGVNQPQHF
TGTGCCAGCAGCTTTGGAGTCAATCAGCCCCAGCATTTT
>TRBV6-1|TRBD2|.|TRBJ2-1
CASSDPGLVGVEQFF
TGTGCCAGCAGTGATCCGGGACTAGTGGGCGTTGAGCAGTTCTTC
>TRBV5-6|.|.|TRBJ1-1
CASSPQKGAEAFF
TGTGCCAGCAGCCCCCAGAAGGGGGCTGAAGCTTTCTTT
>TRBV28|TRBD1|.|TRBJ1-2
CASSSDRGGYGYTF
TGTGCCAGCAGTTCTGACAGGGGAGGGTATGGCTACACCTTC